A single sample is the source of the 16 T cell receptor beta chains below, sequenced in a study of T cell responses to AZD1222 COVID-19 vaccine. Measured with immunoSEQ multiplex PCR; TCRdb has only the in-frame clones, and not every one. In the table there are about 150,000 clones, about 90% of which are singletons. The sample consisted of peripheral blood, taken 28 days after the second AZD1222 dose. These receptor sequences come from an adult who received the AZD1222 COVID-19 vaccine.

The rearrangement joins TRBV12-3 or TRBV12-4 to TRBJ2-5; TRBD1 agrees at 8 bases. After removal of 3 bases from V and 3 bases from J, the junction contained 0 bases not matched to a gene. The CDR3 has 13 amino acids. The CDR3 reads CASSLTGEETQYF. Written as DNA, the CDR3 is TGTGCCAGCAGTTTGACAGGGGAAGAGACCCAGTACTTC.

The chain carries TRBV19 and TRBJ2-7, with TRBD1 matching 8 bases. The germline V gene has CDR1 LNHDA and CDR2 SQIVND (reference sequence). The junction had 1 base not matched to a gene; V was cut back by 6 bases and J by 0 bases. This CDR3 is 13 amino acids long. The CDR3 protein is CASRGQGSYEQYF. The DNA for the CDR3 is TGTGCCAGTAGAGGACAGGGCTCCTACGAGCAGTACTTC. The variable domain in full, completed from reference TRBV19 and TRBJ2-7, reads DGGITQSPKYLFRKEGQNVTLSCEQNLNHDAMYWYRQDPGQGLRLIYYSQIVNDFQKGDIAEGYSVSREKKESFPLTVTSAQKNPTAFYLCASRGQGSYEQYFGPGTRLTVT.

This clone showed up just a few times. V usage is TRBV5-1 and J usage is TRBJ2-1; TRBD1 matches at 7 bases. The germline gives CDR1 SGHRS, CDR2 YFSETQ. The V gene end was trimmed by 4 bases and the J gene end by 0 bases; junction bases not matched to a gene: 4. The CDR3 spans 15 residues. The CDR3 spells CASSRGQISYNEQFF. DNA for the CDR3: TGCGCCAGCAGCCGGGGACAGATCTCCTACAATGAGCAGTTCTTC.

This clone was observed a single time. CDR3 sequence reads: CASSLIPAGAGTDTQYF. The CDR3 nucleotides are TGCGCCAGCAGCTTAATCCCTGCGGGGGCAGGTACAGATACGCAGTATTTT. V gene TRBV5-1 combines with J gene TRBJ2-3; possible D gene TRBD2, 7 bases. The CDR3 loop spans 17 amino acids. V was pared by 2 bases and J by 3 bases, with 19 bases between. CDR1 and CDR2 from the germline V gene are SGHRS and YFSETQ.

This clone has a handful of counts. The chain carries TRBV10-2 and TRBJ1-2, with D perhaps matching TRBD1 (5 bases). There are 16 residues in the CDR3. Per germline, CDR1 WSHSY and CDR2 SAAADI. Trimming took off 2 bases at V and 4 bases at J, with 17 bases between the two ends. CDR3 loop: CASSEPEGKTVYGYTF. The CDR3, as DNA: TGCGCCAGCAGTGAGCCAGAGGGGAAGACAGTCTATGGCTACACCTTC.

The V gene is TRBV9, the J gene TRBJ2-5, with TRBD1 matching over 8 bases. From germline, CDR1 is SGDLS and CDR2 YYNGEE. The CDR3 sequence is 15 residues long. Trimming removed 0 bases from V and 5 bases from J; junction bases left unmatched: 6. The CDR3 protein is CASSVVGQGMETQYF. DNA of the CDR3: TGTGCCAGCAGCGTAGTCGGACAGGGTATGGAGACCCAGTACTTC.

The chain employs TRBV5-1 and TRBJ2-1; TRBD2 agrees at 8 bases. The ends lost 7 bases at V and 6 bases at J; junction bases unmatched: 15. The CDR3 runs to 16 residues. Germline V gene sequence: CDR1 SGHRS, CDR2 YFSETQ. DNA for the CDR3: TGCGCCAGCTCCCTGAGGTATGGTAGCGGGGCCAATGAGCAGTTCTTC. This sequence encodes CASSLRYGSGANEQFF.

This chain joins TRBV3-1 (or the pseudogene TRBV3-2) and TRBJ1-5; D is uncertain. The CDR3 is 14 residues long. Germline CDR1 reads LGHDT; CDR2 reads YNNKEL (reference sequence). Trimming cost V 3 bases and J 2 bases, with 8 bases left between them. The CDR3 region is CASSQDQGNQPQHF. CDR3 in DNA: TGTGCCAGCAGCCAGGACCAGGGCAATCAGCCCCAGCATTTT.

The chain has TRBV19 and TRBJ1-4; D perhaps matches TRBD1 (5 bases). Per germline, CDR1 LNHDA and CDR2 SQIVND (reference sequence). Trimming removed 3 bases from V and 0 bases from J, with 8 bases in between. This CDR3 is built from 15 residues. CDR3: CASSMGGATNEKLFF. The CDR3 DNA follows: TGTGCCAGTAGTATGGGGGGTGCAACTAATGAAAAACTGTTTTTT.

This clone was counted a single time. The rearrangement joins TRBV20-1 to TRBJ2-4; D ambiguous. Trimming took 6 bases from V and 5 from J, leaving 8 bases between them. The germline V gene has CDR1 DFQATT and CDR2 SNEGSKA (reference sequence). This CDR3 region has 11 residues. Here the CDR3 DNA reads TGCAGTGCAAAGCAACAAAACATTCAGTACTTC. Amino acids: CSAKQQNIQYF.

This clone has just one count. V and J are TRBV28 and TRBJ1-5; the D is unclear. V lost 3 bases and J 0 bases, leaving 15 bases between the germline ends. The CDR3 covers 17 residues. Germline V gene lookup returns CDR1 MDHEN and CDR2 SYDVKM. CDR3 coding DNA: TGTGCCAGCAGTTTTTTGCGAGACGTTAATAGCAATCAGCCCCAGCATTTT. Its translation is CASSFLRDVNSNQPQHF.

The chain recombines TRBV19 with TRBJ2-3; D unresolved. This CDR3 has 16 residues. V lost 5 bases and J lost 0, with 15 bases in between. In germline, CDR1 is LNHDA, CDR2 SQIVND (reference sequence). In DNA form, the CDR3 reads TGTGCCAGTAGTCTTAGGAGATGGGGTAGCACAGATACGCAGTATTTT. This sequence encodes CASSLRRWGSTDTQYF.

As DNA, the CDR3 is TGTGCCAGCAGTGACTCTGACTGGTGGAAGGGCGCATCGAGCAATCAGCCCCAGCATTTT. This encodes CASSDSDWWKGASSNQPQHF. The V gene is TRBV6-4, the J gene TRBJ1-5; D is unclear. The CDR3 sequence is 20 residues long. Germline V gene sequence: CDR1 MRHNA, CDR2 SNTAGT. Between the trimmed V and J ends, which lost 0 bases and 1 base, there was a span of 22 bases.

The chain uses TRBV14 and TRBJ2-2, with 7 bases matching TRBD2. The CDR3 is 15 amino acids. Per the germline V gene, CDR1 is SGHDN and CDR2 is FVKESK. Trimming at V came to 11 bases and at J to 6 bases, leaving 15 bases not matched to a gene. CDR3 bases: TGTGCCCGCAACAGGACGGGGGGTCAGGCCGGGGAGCTGTTTTTT. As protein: CARNRTGGQAGELFF.

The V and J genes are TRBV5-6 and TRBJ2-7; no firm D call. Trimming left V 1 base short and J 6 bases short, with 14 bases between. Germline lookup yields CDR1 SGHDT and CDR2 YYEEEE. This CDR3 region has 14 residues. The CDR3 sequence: CASSLRGLSGEQYF. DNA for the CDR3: TGTGCCAGCAGCTTGAGAGGTCTAAGTGGCGAGCAGTACTTC.

The DNA of the CDR3 is TGTGCCAGCAGCTTAGATGGCACACAGGGGTACTATGGCTACACCTTC. This gives the protein CASSLDGTQGYYGYTF. The rearrangement links TRBV7-2 to TRBJ1-2, with 7 positions matching TRBD1. Trimming cost V 1 base and J 3 bases; bases outside gene matches: 8. Germline lookup yields CDR1 SGHTA and CDR2 FQGNSA. There are 16 residues in the CDR3.